The present T cell receptor (beta chain) was sequenced within a study of response to subunit inactivated influenza vaccine. General study points: Authors suggested few new T cells are recruited by each seasonal influenza vaccination.

TCRdb reprocessed the RT-PCR reads via MiXCR and lists one record per CDR3 protein. Of hundreds of thousands of distinct CDR3 sequences listed, approximately 15% were seen once; the top ten hold less than 7%. Regarding this clonotype: What it recognizes is unknown.

The sequences come from PBMCs from blood, collected roughly 2 weeks before vaccination. The receptor comes from a man in his fifties who received an inactivated influenza vaccine.

This chain's CDR3 is CASSLDGRPTGAGELFF. In nucleotides, the CDR3 is TGTGCCAGCAGCTTAGATGGGAGACCTACGGGTGCCGGGGAGCTGTTTTTT. This chain joins TRBV11-2 and TRBJ2-2; TRBD2 is a possible D gene (5 bases). The ends were cut back, 0 bases at V and 6 bases at J, with 17 bases in the middle. This CDR3 has 17 amino acids. Germline-derived CDR1 and CDR2 are SGHAT and FQNNGV.